This T cell receptor beta chain was recorded in a study of beta chain features in type 1 diabetes. Using CD45RO/CCR7/CD25/CD127/CD95/CD27, CD4+ naive, central memory, regulatory and stem cell-like memory cells were sorted. V lost 2 bases and J lost 9; bases outside the gene matches: 5. Germline CDR1 reads SGDLS; CDR2 reads YYNGEE. The CDR3 consists of 14 residues. This clone turned up a few times. The antigen is not known. The same CDR3 arises from other DNA sequences in this sample as well. Of the isolated RNA, all was reverse transcribed, and so the sequenced material was expressed TCRB transcripts. TCRdb's table, derived via immunoSEQ multiplex PCR, lists solely in-frame clones and lacks some. The sample has 900,000 or so clones; under 20% are singletons. Regarding the study as a whole: In type 1 diabetes patients, VDJ junctions had fewer insertions; deletions at these junctions were more frequent. Any HLA effect on TCRB rearrangement was left unresolved by small sub-analyses.

The chain carries TRBV9 and TRBJ2-1; TRBD2 matches at 10 bases. This clonotype was obtained from a woman under 30 in good health. The sequenced sample was naive CD4+ T cells from blood. CDR3 in DNA: TGTGCCAGCAGCGTGCGGACTAGCGGCTCTGAGCAGTTCTTC. As protein: CASSVRTSGSEQFF. The full variable domain, in which reference TRBV9 and TRBJ2-1 provide the parts outside the CDR3, is DSGVTQTPKHLITATGQRVTLRCSPRSGDLSVYWYQQSLDQGLQFLIQYYNGEERAKGNILERFSAQQFPDLHSELNLSSLELGDSALYFCASSVRTSGSEQFFGPGTRLTVL.